The T cell receptor beta chain under discussion was sequenced for a study of blood T cell repertoires in COVID-19. Assay used: immunoSEQ multiplex PCR; TCRdb lists only in-frame clones, some missing. The sample has about 300,000 clones, around 90% seen once. Trimming removed 4 bases from V and 6 bases from J, with 14 bases in between. The germline CDR1 and CDR2 sequences are SGDLS and YYNGEE. The CDR3 has 13 amino acids. The rearrangement links TRBV9 to TRBJ2-7; a weak D match, TRBD1 (5 bases). Sequencing used PBMCs or T cells enriched from blood (not recorded which). This sequence was found in a man aged 55 to 70 who had recovered from COVID-19. As DNA, the CDR3 is TGTGCCAGCAGCCTCAGTCCCAGGGTCGAGCAGTACTTC. Residues: CASSLSPRVEQYF.